The clone carrying this T cell receptor (beta chain) was detected once. Its antigen is still unknown. The protocol was immunoSEQ multiplex PCR, while the TCRdb copy is restricted to in-frame clones and leaves out a portion. The sample has more than 300,000 clones; over 80% are singletons. This entry is derived from a study of Ad26.COV2.S vaccination and SARS-CoV-2 variants. General observations from the study: Vaccine recipients showed a spike-specific TCR breadth that was higher than in placebo recipients.

The treatment is: around 19 received Ad26.COV2.S at low or high dose, single or two shots; several received placebo; per-sample allocation not given. The samples date from day 63 after the first vaccine or placebo injection. Trimming took 0 bases from V and 5 from J, leaving 7 bases between them. This CDR3 contains 13 residues. The germline V gene has CDR1 LGHNT and CDR2 FRNRAP. The sample in question was peripheral blood, obtained in a trial of Ad26.COV2.S vaccine versus placebo. The TCR comes from a person between 18 and 59 years old who received the Ad26.COV2.S COVID-19 vaccine or a placebo. This rearrangement joins TRBV12-5 to TRBJ1-1, with D unclear. The CDR3 sequence: CASGLVLGTEAFF. CDR3 nucleotide sequence: TGTGCTAGTGGTTTGGTATTAGGAACTGAAGCTTTCTTT.